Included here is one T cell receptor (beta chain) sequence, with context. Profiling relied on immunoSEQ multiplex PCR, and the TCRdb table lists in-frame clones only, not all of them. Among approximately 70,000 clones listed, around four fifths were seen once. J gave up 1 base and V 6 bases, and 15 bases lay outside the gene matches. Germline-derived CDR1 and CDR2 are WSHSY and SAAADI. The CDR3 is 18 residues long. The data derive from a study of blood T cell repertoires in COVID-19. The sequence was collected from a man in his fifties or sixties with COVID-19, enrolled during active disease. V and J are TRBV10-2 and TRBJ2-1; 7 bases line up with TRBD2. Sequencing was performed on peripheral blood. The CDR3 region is CASRDLLSGARSYNEQFF. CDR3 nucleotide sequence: TGCGCCAGCAGGGACCTCCTAAGCGGGGCACGGTCCTACAATGAGCAGTTCTTC.